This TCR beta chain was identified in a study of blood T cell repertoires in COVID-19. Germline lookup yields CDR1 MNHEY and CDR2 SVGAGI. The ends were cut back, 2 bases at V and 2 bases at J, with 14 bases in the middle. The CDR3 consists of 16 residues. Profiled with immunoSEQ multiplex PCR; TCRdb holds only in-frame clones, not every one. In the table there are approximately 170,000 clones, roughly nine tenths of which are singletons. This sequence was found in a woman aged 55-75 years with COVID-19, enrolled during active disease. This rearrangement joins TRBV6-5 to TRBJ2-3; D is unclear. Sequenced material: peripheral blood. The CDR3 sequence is CASSYPLSRVTDTQYF. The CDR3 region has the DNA TGTGCCAGCAGTTACCCCCTCTCCCGGGTCACAGATACGCAGTATTTT.